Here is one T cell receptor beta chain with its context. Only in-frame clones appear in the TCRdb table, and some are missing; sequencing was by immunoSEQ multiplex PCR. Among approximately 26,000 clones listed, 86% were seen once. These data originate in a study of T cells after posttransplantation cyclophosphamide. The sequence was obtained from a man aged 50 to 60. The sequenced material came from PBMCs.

The CDR3 DNA follows: TGTGCCTGGAGCCGACAGACACCAAGGCGTGGCTACACCTTC. Translating gives CAWSRQTPRRGYTF. The rearrangement uses TRBV30 and TRBJ1-2, with a possible D match to TRBD1 (5 bases). V lost 3 bases, J lost 7 bases, and 18 bases lay in between. Germline CDR1 GTSNPN, CDR2 SVGIG (reference sequence). CDR3 length equals 14 residues.